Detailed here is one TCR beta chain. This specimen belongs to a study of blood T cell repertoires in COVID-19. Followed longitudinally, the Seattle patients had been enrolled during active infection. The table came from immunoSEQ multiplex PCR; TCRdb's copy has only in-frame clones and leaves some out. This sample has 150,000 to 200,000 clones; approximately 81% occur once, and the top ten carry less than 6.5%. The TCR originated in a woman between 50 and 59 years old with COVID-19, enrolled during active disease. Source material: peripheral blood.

CDR3 nucleotide sequence: TGTGCCACCCGGGAGGGTTTCTCCTACAATGAGCAGTTCTTC. This sequence encodes CATREGFSYNEQFF. This sequence joins TRBV15 and TRBJ2-1, with 8 bases fitting TRBD2. This CDR3 comprises 14 residues. The V gene's germline CDR1 is LNHNV and CDR2 YYDKDF (reference sequence). Unmatched junction bases numbered 3, after V lost 8 bases and J lost 0 bases. The complete variable domain, with remaining parts taken from reference TRBV15 and TRBJ2-1, reads DAMVIQNPRYQVTQFGKPVTLSCSQTLNHNVMYWYQQKSSQAPKLLFHYYDKDFNNEADTPDNFQSRRPNTSFCFLDIRSPGLGDTAMYLCATREGFSYNEQFFGPGTRLTVL.